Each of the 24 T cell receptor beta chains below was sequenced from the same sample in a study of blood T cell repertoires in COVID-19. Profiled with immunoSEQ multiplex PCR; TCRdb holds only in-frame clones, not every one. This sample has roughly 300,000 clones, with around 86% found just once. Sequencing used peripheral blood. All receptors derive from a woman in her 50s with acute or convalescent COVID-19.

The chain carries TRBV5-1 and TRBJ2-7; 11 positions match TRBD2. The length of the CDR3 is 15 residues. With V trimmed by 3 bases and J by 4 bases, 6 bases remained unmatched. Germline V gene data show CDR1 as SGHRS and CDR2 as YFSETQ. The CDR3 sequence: CASSSLAGGPYEQYF. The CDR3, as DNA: TGCGCCAGCAGCTCCCTAGCGGGAGGCCCTTACGAGCAGTACTTC.

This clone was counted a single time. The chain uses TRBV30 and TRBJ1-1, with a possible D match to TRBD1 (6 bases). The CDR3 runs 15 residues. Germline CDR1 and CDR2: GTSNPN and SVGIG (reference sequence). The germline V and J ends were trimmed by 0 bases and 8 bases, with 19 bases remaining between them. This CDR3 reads CAWSVKGLWGPEAFF. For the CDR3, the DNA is TGTGCCTGGAGTGTAAAGGGGCTTTGGGGGCCCGAAGCTTTCTTT. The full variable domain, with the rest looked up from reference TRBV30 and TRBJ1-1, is SQTIHQWPATLVQPVGSPLSLECTVEGTSNPNLYWYRQAAGRGLQLLFYSVGIGQISSEVPQNLSASRPQDRQFILSSKKLLLSDSGFYLCAWSVKGLWGPEAFFGQGTRLTVV.

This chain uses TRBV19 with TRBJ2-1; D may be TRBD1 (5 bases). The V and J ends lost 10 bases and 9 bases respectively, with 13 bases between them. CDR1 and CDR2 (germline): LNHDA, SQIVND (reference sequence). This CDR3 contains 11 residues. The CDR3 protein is CAISSRGEQFF. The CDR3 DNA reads TGTGCCATCTCCTCTAGGGGTGAGCAGTTCTTC.

The CDR3 loop is CSADREAEQGYTF. The CDR3 DNA reads as TGCAGCGCCGACAGGGAGGCCGAGCAGGGCTACACCTTC. The chain employs TRBV29-1 and TRBJ1-2; 7 bases are shared with TRBD1. Germline V gives CDR1 SQVTM, CDR2 ANQGSEA. Trimming cost V 7 bases and J 8 bases; bases outside gene matches: 13. The CDR3 is 13 amino acids.

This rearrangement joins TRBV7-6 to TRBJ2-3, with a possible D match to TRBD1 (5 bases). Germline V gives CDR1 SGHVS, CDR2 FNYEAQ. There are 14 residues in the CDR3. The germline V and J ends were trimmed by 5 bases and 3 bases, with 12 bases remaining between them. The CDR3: CASSDRQGTDTQYF. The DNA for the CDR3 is TGTGCCAGCAGCGATCGGCAGGGTACAGATACGCAGTATTTT. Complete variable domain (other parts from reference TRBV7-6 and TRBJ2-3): GAGVSQSPRYKVTKRGQDVALRCDPISGHVSLYWYRQALGQGPEFLTYFNYEAQQDKSGLPNDRFSAERPEGSISTLTIQRTEQRDSAMYRCASSDRQGTDTQYFGPGTRLTVL.

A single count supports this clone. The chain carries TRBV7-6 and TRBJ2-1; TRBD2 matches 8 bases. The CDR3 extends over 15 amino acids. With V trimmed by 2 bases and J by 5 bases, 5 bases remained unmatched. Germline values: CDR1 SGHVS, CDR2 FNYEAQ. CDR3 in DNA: TGTGCCAGCAGCTTAAGCGGGAGTCCAGACAATGAGCAGTTCTTC. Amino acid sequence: CASSLSGSPDNEQFF.

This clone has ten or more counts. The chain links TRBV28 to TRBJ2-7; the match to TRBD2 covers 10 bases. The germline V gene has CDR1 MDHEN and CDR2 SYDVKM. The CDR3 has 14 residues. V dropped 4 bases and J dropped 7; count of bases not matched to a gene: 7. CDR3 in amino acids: CASSSLAGAGEQYF. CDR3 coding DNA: TGTGCCAGCAGTTCCCTAGCGGGAGCTGGAGAGCAGTACTTC.

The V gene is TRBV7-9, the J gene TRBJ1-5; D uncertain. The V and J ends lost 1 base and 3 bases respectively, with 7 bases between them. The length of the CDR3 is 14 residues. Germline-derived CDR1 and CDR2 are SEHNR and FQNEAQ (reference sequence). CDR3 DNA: TGTGCCAGCAGCTTAGACGGGAACAATCAGCCCCAGCATTTT. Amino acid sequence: CASSLDGNNQPQHF.

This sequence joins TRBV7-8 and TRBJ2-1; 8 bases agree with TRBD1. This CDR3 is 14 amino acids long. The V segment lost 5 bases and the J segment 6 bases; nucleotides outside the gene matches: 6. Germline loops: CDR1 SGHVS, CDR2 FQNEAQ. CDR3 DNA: TGTGCCAGCAGCCGGACAGGGATCGTCAATGAGCAGTTCTTC. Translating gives CASSRTGIVNEQFF.

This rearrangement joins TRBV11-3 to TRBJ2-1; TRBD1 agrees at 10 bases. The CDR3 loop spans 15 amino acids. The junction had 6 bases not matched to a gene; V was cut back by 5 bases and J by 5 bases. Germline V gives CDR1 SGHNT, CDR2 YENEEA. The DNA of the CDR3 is TGTGCCAGCAGCGCGAGACAGGGGGCGGACAATGAGCAGTTCTTC. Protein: CASSARQGADNEQFF.

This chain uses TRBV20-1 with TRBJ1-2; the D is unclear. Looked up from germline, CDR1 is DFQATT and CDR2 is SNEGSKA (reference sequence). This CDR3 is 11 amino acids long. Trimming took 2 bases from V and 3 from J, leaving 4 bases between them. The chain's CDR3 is CSARQDYGYTF. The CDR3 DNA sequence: TGCAGTGCTAGACAGGACTATGGCTACACCTTC.

CDR3 region: CASSFLGRGNEQYF. CDR3 DNA sequence: TGTGCCAGCAGTTTTCTCGGCAGGGGCAACGAGCAGTACTTC. The V gene is TRBV28, the J gene TRBJ2-7; D perhaps matches TRBD1 (6 bases). V dropped 3 bases and J dropped 5 bases, with 14 bases sitting between them. The length of the CDR3 is 14 residues. The germline V gene encodes CDR1 MDHEN and CDR2 SYDVKM.

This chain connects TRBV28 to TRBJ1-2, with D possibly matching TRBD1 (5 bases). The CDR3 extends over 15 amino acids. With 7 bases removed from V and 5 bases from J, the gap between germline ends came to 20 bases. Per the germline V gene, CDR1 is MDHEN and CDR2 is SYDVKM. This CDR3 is CASTPQSRGIYGYTF. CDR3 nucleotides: TGTGCCAGCACTCCTCAGTCCCGGGGGATTTATGGCTACACCTTC.

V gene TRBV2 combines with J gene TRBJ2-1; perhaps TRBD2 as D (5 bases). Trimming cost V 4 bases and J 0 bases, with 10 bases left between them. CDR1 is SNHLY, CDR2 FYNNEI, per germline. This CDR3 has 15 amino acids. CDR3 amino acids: CASSASGSSYNEQFF. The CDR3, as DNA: TGTGCCAGCAGTGCGAGCGGAAGCTCCTACAATGAGCAGTTCTTC.

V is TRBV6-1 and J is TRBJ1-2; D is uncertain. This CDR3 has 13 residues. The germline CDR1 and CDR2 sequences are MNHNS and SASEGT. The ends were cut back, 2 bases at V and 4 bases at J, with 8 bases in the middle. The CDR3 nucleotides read TGTGCCAGCAGTGAAACACAAGTCTATGGCTACACCTTC. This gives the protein CASSETQVYGYTF.

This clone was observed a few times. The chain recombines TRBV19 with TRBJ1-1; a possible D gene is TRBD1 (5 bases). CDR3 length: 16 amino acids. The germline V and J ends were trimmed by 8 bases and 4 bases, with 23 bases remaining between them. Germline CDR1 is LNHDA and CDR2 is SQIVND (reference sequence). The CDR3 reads CASRPSGGLGSTEAFF. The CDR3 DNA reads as TGTGCCAGTCGGCCTAGCGGGGGGTTGGGATCCACTGAAGCTTTCTTT.

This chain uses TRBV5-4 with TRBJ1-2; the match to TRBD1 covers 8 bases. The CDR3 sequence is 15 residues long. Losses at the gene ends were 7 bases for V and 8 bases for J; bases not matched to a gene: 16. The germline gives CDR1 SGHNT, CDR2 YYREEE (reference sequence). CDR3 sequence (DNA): TGTGCCAGCTCCCGGGGGGCAGGGGGCGATAAAGGCTACACCTTC. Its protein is CASSRGAGGDKGYTF.

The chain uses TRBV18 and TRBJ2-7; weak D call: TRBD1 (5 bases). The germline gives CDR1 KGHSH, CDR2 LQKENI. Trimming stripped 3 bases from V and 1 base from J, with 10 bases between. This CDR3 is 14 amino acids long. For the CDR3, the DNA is TGTGCCAGCTCACCGACAGAGGCATCCTACGAGCAGTACTTC. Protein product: CASSPTEASYEQYF.

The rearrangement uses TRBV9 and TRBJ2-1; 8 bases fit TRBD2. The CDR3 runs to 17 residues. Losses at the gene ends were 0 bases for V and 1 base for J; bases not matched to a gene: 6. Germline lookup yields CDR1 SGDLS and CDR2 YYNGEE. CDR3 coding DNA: TGTGCCAGCAGCGTAGCTGGGAGCGGGAGTTCCTACAATGAGCAGTTCTTC. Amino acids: CASSVAGSGSSYNEQFF.

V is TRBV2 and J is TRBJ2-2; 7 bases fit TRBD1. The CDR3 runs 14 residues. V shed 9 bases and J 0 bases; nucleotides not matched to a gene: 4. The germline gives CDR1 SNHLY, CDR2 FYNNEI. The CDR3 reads CARGTASNTGELFF. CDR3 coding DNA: TGTGCCAGAGGGACAGCCTCGAACACCGGGGAGCTGTTTTTT.

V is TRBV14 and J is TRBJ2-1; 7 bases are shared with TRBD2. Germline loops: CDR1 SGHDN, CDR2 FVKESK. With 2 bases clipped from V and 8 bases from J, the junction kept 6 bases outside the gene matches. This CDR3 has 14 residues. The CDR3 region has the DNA TGTGCCAGCAGCCAAAGGACTAGTTTTGATGAGCAGTTCTTC. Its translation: CASSQRTSFDEQFF.

CDR3 DNA sequence: TGTGCCACCCCAAGAGGCGGCGATGGCTACACCTTC. Amino acids: CATPRGGDGYTF. The chain recombines TRBV18 with TRBJ1-2; D unclear. With 10 bases removed from V and 6 bases from J, the gap between germline ends came to 15 bases. The CDR3 runs to 12 residues. CDR1 KGHSH and CDR2 LQKENI come from the germline V gene. Full variable domain (rest looked up from reference TRBV18 and TRBJ1-2): NAGVMQNPRHLVRRRGQEARLRCSPMKGHSHVYWYRQLPEEGLKFMVYLQKENIIDESGMPKERFSAEFPKEGPSILRIQQVVRGDSAAYFCATPRGGDGYTFGSGTRLTVV.

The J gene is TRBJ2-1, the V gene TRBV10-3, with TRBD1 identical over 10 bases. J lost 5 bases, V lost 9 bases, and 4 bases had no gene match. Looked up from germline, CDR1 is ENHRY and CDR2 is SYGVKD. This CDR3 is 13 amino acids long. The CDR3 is CAMAGQGNNEQFF. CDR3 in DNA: TGTGCCATGGCGGGACAGGGGAACAATGAGCAGTTCTTC.

The CDR3 DNA is TGTGCCAGCAGTCCAGGACTAGCGGGAGGGCCCTCGGGCGATGAGCAGTTCTTC. It yields the protein CASSPGLAGGPSGDEQFF. The V and J genes are TRBV5-4 and TRBJ2-1; TRBD2 aligns across 15 bases. The CDR3 extends over 18 amino acids. Per germline, CDR1 SGHNT and CDR2 YYREEE (reference sequence). V lost 5 bases and J lost 8; bases outside the gene matches: 14.